The source of this TCR beta chain is a study of cytomegalovirus exposure and HLA in healthy donors. This clone was found a few times. Researchers ran the PCR with 60 Vbeta and 13 Jbeta primers. Assay used: immunoSEQ multiplex PCR; TCRdb lists only in-frame clones, some missing. The sample has about 190,000 clones, about four fifths seen once. The CDR3 is made up of 18 amino acids. CDR1 and CDR2 (germline): SGHNT, YYREEE (reference sequence). Unmatched junction bases numbered 16, after V lost 2 bases and J lost 5 bases. The chain carries TRBV5-4 and TRBJ1-3; 7 bases match TRBD1. This TCR was recovered from a man between 35 and 55 years old in good health and CMV-seropositive. The sample taken for sequencing was PBMCs. The chain's CDR3 is CASSFRQGDGLGRNTIYF. The CDR3 DNA follows: TGTGCCAGCAGCTTTAGGCAGGGGGACGGACTGGGTAGAAACACCATATATTTT. The variable domain in full, with the rest retrieved from reference TRBV5-4 and TRBJ1-3, is ETGVTQSPTHLIKTRGQQVTLRCSSQSGHNTVSWYQQALGQGPQFIFQYYREEENGRGNFPPRFSGLQFPNYSSELNVNALELDDSALYLCASSFRQGDGLGRNTIYFGEGSWLTVV.